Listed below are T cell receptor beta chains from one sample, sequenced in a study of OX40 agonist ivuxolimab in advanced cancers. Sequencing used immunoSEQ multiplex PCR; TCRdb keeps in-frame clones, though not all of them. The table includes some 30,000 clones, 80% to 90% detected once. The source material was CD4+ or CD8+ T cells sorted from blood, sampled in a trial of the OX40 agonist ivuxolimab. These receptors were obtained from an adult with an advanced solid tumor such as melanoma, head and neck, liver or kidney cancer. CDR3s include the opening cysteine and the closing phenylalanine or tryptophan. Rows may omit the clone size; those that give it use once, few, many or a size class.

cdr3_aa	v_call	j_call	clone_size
CASSGGQGTDTQYF	TRBV10-1	TRBJ2-3	NA
CASSGTSGNTGELFF	TRBV9	TRBJ2-2	large
CASSQDTGSNQPQHF	TRBV4-1	TRBJ1-5	NA
CASSLSEGQALFEQYF	TRBV7-9	TRBJ2-7	NA
CASRPGTSGTYEQYF	TRBV19	TRBJ2-7	NA
CASSVAEGAVYEQYF	TRBV9	TRBJ2-7	NA
CASSFSAATYEQYF	TRBV27	TRBJ2-7	NA
CARLSGRGYEQYF	TRBV6-5	TRBJ2-7	NA
CASSVEAFQETQYF	TRBV9	TRBJ2-5	NA
CASSIQGARQPQHF	TRBV19	TRBJ1-5	NA
CASSFRTGRHSNQPQHF	TRBV7-7	TRBJ1-5	NA
CASSEISGGTQETQYF	TRBV2	TRBJ2-5	NA
CASSLGQGVGGYTF	TRBV7-9	TRBJ1-2	NA
CSVEGRNYGYTF	TRBV29-1	TRBJ1-2	NA
CATSGGLAGGNEQFF	TRBV15	TRBJ2-1	NA
CASSQGKSLAKNIQYF	TRBV11-1	TRBJ2-4	NA
CASSLYRGGPNNEQFF	TRBV5-1	TRBJ2-1	NA
CASSQESSQETQYF	TRBV4-1	TRBJ2-5	once
CATRDAGGRREQYF	TRBV7-9	TRBJ2-7	NA
CASSSVDVGQPQHF	TRBV7-9	TRBJ1-5	NA
CASSESTGAGANVLTF	TRBV10-2	TRBJ2-6	few
CASSFSTGADGYTF	TRBV27	TRBJ1-2	few
CASRAQKRLGTSGIIRYNEQFF	TRBV27	TRBJ2-1	once
CASSYLAGGTYEQYF	TRBV27	TRBJ2-7	NA
CASSNPGKRAYEQYF	TRBV7-9	TRBJ2-7	NA
CASNRDIGQETQYF	TRBV2	TRBJ2-5	NA
CASSPRDRGDTQYF	TRBV7-9	TRBJ2-3	NA
CASSFTGRGDNSPLHF	TRBV7-6	TRBJ1-6	NA
CASYGGGLQPQHF	TRBV27	TRBJ1-5	once
CASSTGTINEQFF	TRBV19	TRBJ2-1	NA
CASSFLGSTGTYEQYF	TRBV27	TRBJ2-7	NA